The T cell receptor beta chain described here comes from a study of cytomegalovirus exposure and HLA in healthy donors. PCR involved 60 Vbeta and 13 Jbeta primers. Sequenced by immunoSEQ multiplex PCR; TCRdb stores in-frame clones only, minus some. Of approximately 160,000 clones in the sample, over 70% were seen once. Looked up from germline, CDR1 is MNHEY and CDR2 is SMNVEV (reference sequence). The CDR3 loop spans 16 amino acids. V was trimmed by 3 bases and J by 5 bases, leaving 14 bases between them. The V and J genes are TRBV27 and TRBJ1-6, with a possible D match to TRBD1 (6 bases). This TCR was recovered from a man aged 25 to 45 in good health and CMV-seropositive. Sequencing was done on a sample of PBMCs. DNA for the CDR3: TGTGCCAGCAGTTTTGGTGTAGGGGGAAATAATTCACCCCTCCACTTT. Translating it yields CASSFGVGGNNSPLHF.